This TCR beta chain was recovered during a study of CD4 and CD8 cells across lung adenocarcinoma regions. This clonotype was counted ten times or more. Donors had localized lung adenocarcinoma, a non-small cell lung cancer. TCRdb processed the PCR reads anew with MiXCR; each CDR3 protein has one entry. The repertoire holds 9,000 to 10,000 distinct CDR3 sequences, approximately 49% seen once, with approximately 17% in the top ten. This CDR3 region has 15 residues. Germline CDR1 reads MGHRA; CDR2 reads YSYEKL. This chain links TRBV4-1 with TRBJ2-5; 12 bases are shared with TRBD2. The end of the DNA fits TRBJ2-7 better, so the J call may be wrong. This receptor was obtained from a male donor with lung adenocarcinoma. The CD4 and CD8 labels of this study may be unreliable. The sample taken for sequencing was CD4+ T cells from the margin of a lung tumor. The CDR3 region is CASSQTSGRPYEQYF. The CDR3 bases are TGCGCCAGCAGCCAAACTAGCGGGAGGCCCTACGAGCAGTACTTC.